This T cell receptor beta chain came from a study of cytomegalovirus exposure and HLA in healthy donors. The length of the CDR3 is 15 residues. V lost 6 bases, J lost 7 bases, and 19 bases lay in between. Germline CDR1 and CDR2: LNHDA and SQIVND (reference sequence). PCR primers comprised 60 Vbeta and 13 Jbeta primers. Only in-frame clones appear in the TCRdb table, and some are missing; sequencing was by immunoSEQ multiplex PCR. The sample includes about 220,000 clones, 65% to 75% of them seen just once. Source material: PBMCs. This chain joins TRBV19 and TRBJ2-4; a possible D gene is TRBD1 (5 bases). The clonotype comes from a woman aged 30 to 39 in good health and CMV-seronegative. The CDR3 here is CASSLNTGAGNIQYF. The CDR3 DNA sequence: TGTGCCAGTAGCTTAAACACAGGAGCCGGGAACATTCAGTACTTC.